These 7 T cell receptor beta chains were all obtained from the same sample, sequenced in a study. The repertoire was sequenced with immunoSEQ multiplex PCR; TCRdb's copy has only in-frame clones and lacks some. The table has nearly 70,000 clones, around 93% seen once. The sample taken for sequencing was PBMCs. These receptors all come from a middle-aged man with rheumatoid arthritis.

The rearrangement uses TRBV5-5 and TRBJ1-4; the D gene is possibly TRBD1 (5 bases). Between the trimmed V and J ends, which lost 1 base and 0 bases, there was a span of 13 bases. The CDR3 totals 17 residues. CDR1 is SGHKS, CDR2 YYEKEE, per germline (reference sequence). The CDR3 bases are TGTGCCAGCAGCTTGTCCCCGCTGGGGGCAACTAATGAAAAACTGTTTTTT. It translates to CASSLSPLGATNEKLFF. Filled out from reference TRBV5-5 and TRBJ1-4, the complete variable domain reads DAGVTQSPTHLIKTRGQQVTLRCSPISGHKSVSWYQQVLGQGPQFIFQYYEKEERGRGNFPDRFSARQFPNYSSELNVNALLLGDSALYLCASSLSPLGATNEKLFFGSGTQLSVL.

The chain combines TRBV10-3 with TRBJ1-3; maybe TRBD1 (6 bases). Trimming cost V 8 bases and J 4 bases, with 12 bases left between them. The CDR3 covers 13 residues. CDR1 and CDR2 from the germline V gene are ENHRY and SYGVKD. Here the CDR3 reads CAISQGGGNTIYF. The CDR3, as DNA: TGTGCCATCTCACAGGGCGGAGGAAACACCATATATTTT.

The chain combines TRBV9 with TRBJ1-4, with 7 bases matching TRBD1. V gave up 0 bases and J gave up 7 bases; unmatched junction bases: 9. CDR3 length: 16 residues. Germline values: CDR1 SGDLS, CDR2 YYNGEE. CDR3 coding DNA: TGTGCCAGCAGCGTAGACCAGGGGGGTTTCGGTGAAAAACTGTTTTTT. Encoded protein: CASSVDQGGFGEKLFF.

This clone showed up just once. V and J are TRBV5-4 and TRBJ2-7; D possibly uses TRBD1 or TRBD2 (5 bases each). From germline, CDR1 is SGHNT and CDR2 YYREEE (reference sequence). V shed 4 bases and J shed 6 bases, with 17 bases lying between them. There are 14 residues in the CDR3. This CDR3 is CASSRPQGPSEQYF. The CDR3 DNA reads as TGTGCCAGCAGCAGACCGCAGGGACCAAGCGAGCAGTACTTC.

V gene TRBV18 combines with J gene TRBJ1-4, with D maybe TRBD1 (6 bases). Germline V gene sequence: CDR1 KGHSH, CDR2 LQKENI. Trimming removed 5 bases from V and 1 base from J, with 17 bases in between. CDR3 size: 17 residues. Here the CDR3 reads CASSTLQIGGTNEKLFF. CDR3 coding DNA: TGTGCCAGCTCAACCCTTCAGATAGGGGGAACTAATGAAAAACTGTTTTTT.

The chain couples TRBV7-2 to TRBJ2-1, with D perhaps matching TRBD1 or TRBD2 (5 bases each). From germline, CDR1 is SGHTA and CDR2 FQGNSA. V was shortened by 1 base and J by 10 bases, with 17 bases between the two germline ends. The CDR3 consists of 15 residues. CDR3 nucleotide sequence: TGTGCCAGCAGCTTAGAGGTAGGGGAGAGGTTCGAGCAGTTCTTC. Amino acids: CASSLEVGERFEQFF. The whole variable domain, filled in from reference TRBV7-2 and TRBJ2-1, reads GAGVSQSPSNKVTEKGKDVELRCDPISGHTALYWYRQSLGQGLEFLIYFQGNSAPDKSGLPSDRFSAERTGGSVSTLTIQRTQQEDSAVYLCASSLEVGERFEQFFGPGTRLTVL.

J is TRBJ1-1 and V is TRBV5-5; D is undetermined. The length of the CDR3 is 15 residues. V was pared by 4 bases and J by 0 bases, with 13 bases between. Germline V gene lookup returns CDR1 SGHKS and CDR2 YYEKEE (reference sequence). The CDR3 DNA reads TGTGCCAGCAGCCCGCAAGCAATATTGAACACTGAAGCTTTCTTT. Its translation: CASSPQAILNTEAFF.